What follows are 15 T cell receptor beta chains derived from one specimen sequenced in a study of T cells after yellow fever vaccination. TCRdb processed the 5' RACE reads anew with MiXCR; each CDR3 protein has one entry. Of about 170,000 distinct CDR3 sequences in the sample, 6.2% were seen once. The sample was CD4+ T cells sorted from PBMCs, taken on the day of the first yellow fever vaccination. The receptors derive from a man younger than 35 who received the YFV17D yellow fever vaccine.

This clonotype was counted ten times or more. The chain has TRBV29-1 and TRBJ1-6; D might be TRBD1 (5 bases). CDR1 SQVTM and CDR2 ANQGSEA come from the germline V gene. The CDR3 is made up of 11 amino acids. V was shortened by 1 base and J by 14 bases, with 9 bases between the two germline ends. This CDR3 is CSVEVGTALHF. In DNA, the CDR3 is TGCAGCGTTGAAGTAGGGACGGCCCTCCACTTT.

This chain uses TRBV10-3 with TRBJ2-7, with 7 bases fitting TRBD1. Germline values: CDR1 ENHRY, CDR2 SYGVKD. The CDR3 length is 11 residues. The CDR3 sequence is CAISAGDRVIV. CDR3 DNA: TGTGCCATCAGTGCGGGCGACAGGGTTATAGTC.

This clonotype appeared many times. This chain links TRBV2 with TRBJ2-2; D is unclear. CDR3 length: 14 amino acids. Trimming stripped 7 bases from V and 1 base from J, with 10 bases between. CDR1 is SNHLY and CDR2 is FYNNEI in the germline V gene. For the CDR3, the DNA is TGTGCCAGCACCGTGAGTAGGAACACCGGGGAGCTGTTTTTT. Encoded protein: CASTVSRNTGELFF.

This clonotype was detected only a few times. This chain connects TRBV4-2 to TRBJ2-5, with 8 positions matching TRBD2. Looked up from germline, CDR1 is LGHNA and CDR2 is YNFKEQ. V was pared by 3 bases and J by 3 bases, with 9 bases of the junction left unmatched. The CDR3 runs 16 residues. CDR3 DNA sequence: TGTGCCAGCAGCCAGGATCGAGCGGGGGTCAAAGAGACCCAGTACTTC. This translates into CASSQDRAGVKETQYF.

This clonotype has ten or more counts. V and J are TRBV4-2 and TRBJ1-3; TRBD1 is a possible D gene (6 bases). In germline, CDR1 is LGHNA, CDR2 YNFKEQ. Trimming shortened V by 2 bases and J by 1 base, and 9 bases separated the two germline ends. The CDR3 is 15 amino acids. The CDR3 here is CASSQPGTSGNTIYF. In DNA, the CDR3 is TGTGCCAGCAGCCAACCCGGGACATCTGGAAACACCATATATTTT.

This clonotype was observed many times. The chain employs TRBV3-1 and TRBJ1-3; no clear D. Germline V CDR1 and CDR2: LGHDT, YNNKEL (reference sequence). V lost 1 base and J lost 0, with 7 bases in between. The CDR3 covers 15 residues. The CDR3 sequence is CASSQGTRSGNTIYF. CDR3 nucleotides: TGTGCCAGCAGCCAAGGGACCCGCTCTGGAAACACCATATATTTT.

The chain employs TRBV20-1 and TRBJ1-5; D is undetermined. Per germline, CDR1 DFQATT and CDR2 SNEGSKA (reference sequence). V lost 6 bases, J lost 0 bases, and 9 bases lay in between. This CDR3 contains 13 residues. CDR3 DNA: TGCAGTGCGATCAGTCATAGCAATCAGCCCCAGCATTTT. This encodes CSAISHSNQPQHF.

There are a few counts of this clonotype. V usage is TRBV10-3 and J usage is TRBJ1-1; 10 nucleotides line up with TRBD1. The CDR3 covers 17 residues. With V trimmed by 4 bases and J by 0 bases, 8 bases remained unmatched. Germline CDR1 and CDR2: ENHRY and SYGVKD. The CDR3 is CAISGGQGKGLNTEAFF. The CDR3 DNA reads TGTGCCATCAGTGGGGGACAGGGGAAGGGGCTGAACACTGAAGCTTTCTTT.

This clonotype was seen more than once but under ten times. The chain employs TRBV5-1 and TRBJ2-1; TRBD2 matches 7 bases. V dropped 0 bases and J dropped 8; count of bases not matched to a gene: 5. CDR1 and CDR2 (germline): SGHRS, YFSETQ. The CDR3 has 14 residues. CDR3 protein: CASSLGAGSDEQFF. The CDR3 region has the DNA TGCGCCAGCAGCTTGGGAGCGGGATCGGATGAGCAGTTCTTC.

The chain is built from TRBV20-1 and TRBJ2-5; TRBD1 aligns across 10 bases. The V gene end was trimmed by 6 bases and the J gene end by 5 bases; junction bases not matched to a gene: 6. CDR1 DFQATT and CDR2 SNEGSKA come from the germline V gene (reference sequence). The CDR3 runs to 13 residues. CDR3 sequence reads: CSARGQGKETQYF. Written as DNA, the CDR3 is TGCAGTGCCAGGGGACAGGGGAAGGAGACCCAGTACTTC.

V and J are TRBV5-1 and TRBJ1-6; 7 bases match TRBD1. The CDR3 has 15 residues. Trimming cost V 1 base and J 6 bases; bases outside gene matches: 4. CDR1 and CDR2 from the germline V gene are SGHRS and YFSETQ. CDR3 nucleotides: TGCGCCAGCAGCTTGTCGGGACAGACTAATTCACCCCTCCACTTT. This codes for CASSLSGQTNSPLHF.

This clonotype was found a few times. The chain joins TRBV10-3 to TRBJ1-1, with a possible D match to TRBD1 (5 bases). The germline V gene has CDR1 ENHRY and CDR2 SYGVKD. The CDR3 length is 14 residues. V dropped 4 bases and J dropped 14 bases, with 23 bases sitting between them. The CDR3 here is CAISGLGGEGKYFF. CDR3 sequence (DNA): TGTGCCATCAGTGGCCTGGGAGGGGAGGGGAAGTACTTCTTT.

The chain carries TRBV5-1 and TRBJ2-6, with D possibly matching TRBD2 (5 bases). The V gene lost 4 bases and the J gene lost 0 bases, with 8 bases spanning the gap. The CDR3 loop spans 15 amino acids. Germline CDR1 SGHRS, CDR2 YFSETQ. CDR3 in amino acids: CASSTGNSGANVLTF. The CDR3 bases are TGCGCCAGCAGCACCGGGAACTCTGGGGCCAACGTCCTGACTTTC.

The chain uses TRBV5-1 and TRBJ1-2; a weak D match, TRBD1 (5 bases). This CDR3 is 15 amino acids long. V lost 3 bases, J lost 6 bases, and 18 bases lay in between. Germline lookup yields CDR1 SGHRS and CDR2 YFSETQ. The CDR3 region has the DNA TGCGCCAGCAGCTCAAGCAACAGGAAGGAGGATGGCTACACCTTC. This codes for CASSSSNRKEDGYTF.

The chain employs TRBV4-3 and TRBJ2-1; D gene uncertain. The length of the CDR3 is 13 residues. V dropped 0 bases and J dropped 5 bases, with 5 bases sitting between them. Germline V lookup: CDR1 LGHNA, CDR2 YSLEER. CDR3 nucleotides: TGCGCCAGCAGCCAAGAACTGCACAATGAGCAGTTCTTC. It specifies CASSQELHNEQFF.